This T cell receptor (beta chain) originates from a study of Ad26.COV2.S vaccination and SARS-CoV-2 variants. Study background: The study gave Ad26.COV2.S intramuscularly, once or twice 56 days apart.

Study-wide results and limits: The TCR breadth and depth analyses may have understated or missed part of the total T cell responses.

Sequencing used immunoSEQ multiplex PCR; TCRdb keeps in-frame clones, though not all of them. In the table there are about 480,000 clones, roughly nine tenths of which are singletons. CDR1 is MNHEY, CDR2 SVGAGI, per germline. This CDR3 has 14 amino acids. V lost 5 bases to trimming and J lost 2 bases; unmatched junction nucleotides: 5. With regard to this clone: Its antigen is undetermined.

Treatment noted: 15 to 20 received Ad26.COV2.S at low or high dose, single or two shots; several received placebo; per-sample allocation not given. Samples analyzed were those drawn on day 63 after the first vaccine or placebo injection. Cohort 1b enrolled adults aged 18-55 years in Boston. The TCR originated in a person aged 18 to 59 who received the Ad26.COV2.S COVID-19 vaccine or a placebo. This specimen was peripheral blood, taken in a trial of Ad26.COV2.S vaccine versus placebo. The rearrangement joins TRBV6-5 to TRBJ2-7; 8 bases map to TRBD2. In DNA form, the CDR3 reads TGTGCCAGCAGTACTAGCGGTGCGACCTACGAGCAGTACTTC. This encodes CASSTSGATYEQYF.